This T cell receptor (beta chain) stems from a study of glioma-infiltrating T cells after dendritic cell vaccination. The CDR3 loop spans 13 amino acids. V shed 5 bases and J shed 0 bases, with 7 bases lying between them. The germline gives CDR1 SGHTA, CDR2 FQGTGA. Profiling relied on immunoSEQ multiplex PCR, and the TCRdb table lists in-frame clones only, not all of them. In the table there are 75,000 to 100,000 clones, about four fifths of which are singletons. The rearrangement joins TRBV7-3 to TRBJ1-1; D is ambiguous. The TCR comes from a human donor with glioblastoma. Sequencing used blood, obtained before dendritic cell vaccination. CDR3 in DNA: TGTGCCAGCAGCCCATCTATGAACACTGAAGCTTTCTTT. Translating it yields CASSPSMNTEAFF.